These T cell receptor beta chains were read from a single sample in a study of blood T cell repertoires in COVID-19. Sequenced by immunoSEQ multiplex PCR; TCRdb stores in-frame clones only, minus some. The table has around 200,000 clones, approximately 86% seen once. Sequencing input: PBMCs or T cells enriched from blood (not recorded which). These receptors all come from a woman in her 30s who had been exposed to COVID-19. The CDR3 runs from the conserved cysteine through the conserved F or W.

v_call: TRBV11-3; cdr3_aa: CASSTGTGGNNEQFF
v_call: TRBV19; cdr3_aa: CASGVSGANVLTF
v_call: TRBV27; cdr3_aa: CASGRTGGNQPQHF
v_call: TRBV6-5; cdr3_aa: CASSPGGHIGYTF
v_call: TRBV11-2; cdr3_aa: CASSFGTGMAGELFF
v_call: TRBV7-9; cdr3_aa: CASSSEIAGALRGEQFF
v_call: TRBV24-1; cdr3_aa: CATSLPGAGELFF
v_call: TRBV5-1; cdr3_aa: CASSRREGIDGYTF
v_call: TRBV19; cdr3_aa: CASSIDPRGGVNTEAFF
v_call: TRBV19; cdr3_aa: CASTSGVGYGYTF
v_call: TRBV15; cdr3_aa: CATSRDQGPYTF
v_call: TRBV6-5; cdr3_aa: CASSYSGPYGYTF
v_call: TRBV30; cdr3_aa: CARDRGDNYGYTF
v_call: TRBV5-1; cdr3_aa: CASSRQGSGSGANVLTF
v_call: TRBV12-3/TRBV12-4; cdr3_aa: CASILWGSAGYTF
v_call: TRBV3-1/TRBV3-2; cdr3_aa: CASSRNLREINEQFF
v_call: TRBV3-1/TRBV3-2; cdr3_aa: CASSPGTSGEETQYF
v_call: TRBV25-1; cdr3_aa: CASAKGGTNTEAFF
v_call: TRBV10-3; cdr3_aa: CAISDAYEQYF
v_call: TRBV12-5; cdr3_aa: CASGHDIDYGYTF
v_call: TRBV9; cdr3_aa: CASSFTGQGDEKLFF
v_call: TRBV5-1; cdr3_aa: CASSSGLAGVTGELFF
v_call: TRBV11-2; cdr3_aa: CASSLSQRQTAFVCTF
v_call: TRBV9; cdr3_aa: CASSARGSLGYGYTF
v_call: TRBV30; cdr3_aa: CAWSQGKGNTEAFF
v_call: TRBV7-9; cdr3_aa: CASSLAAQVFGEQFF
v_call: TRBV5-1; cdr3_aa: CASSSGTWAGELFF
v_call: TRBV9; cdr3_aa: CASSSGLYGYTF
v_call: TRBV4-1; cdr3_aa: CASSRFHMRDRDSNTGELFF
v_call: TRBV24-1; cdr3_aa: CATSDLGTGLGMSYNSPLHF
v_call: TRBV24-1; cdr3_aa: CATSGGWNTEAFF
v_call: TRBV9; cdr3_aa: CASSKGTSGGAVKETQYF